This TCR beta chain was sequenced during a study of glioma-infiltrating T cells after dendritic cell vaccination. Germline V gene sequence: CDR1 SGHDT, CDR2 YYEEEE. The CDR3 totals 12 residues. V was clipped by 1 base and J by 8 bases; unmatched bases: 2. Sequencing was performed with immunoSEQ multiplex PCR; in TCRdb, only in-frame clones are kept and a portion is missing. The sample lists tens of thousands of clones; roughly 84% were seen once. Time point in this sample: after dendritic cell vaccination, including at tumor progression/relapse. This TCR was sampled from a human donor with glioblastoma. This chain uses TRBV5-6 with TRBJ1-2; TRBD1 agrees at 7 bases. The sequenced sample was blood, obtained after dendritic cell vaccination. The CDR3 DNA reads TGTGCCAGCAGCTTGTGGGACAGCGGCTACACCTTC. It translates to CASSLWDSGYTF.